A single sample gave rise to the 12 T cell receptor beta chains below, sequenced in a study of shared clonotypes between healthy human individuals. Data came from immunoSEQ multiplex PCR; TCRdb stores just in-frame clones and leaves some out. The table lists some 2,400,000 clones, 90% to 96% of them singletons, with around 0.13% in the top ten. The sample comprised naive CD4+ T cells sorted from blood. Subset here: CD45RA+ positively selected. The receptors derive from a man between 18 and 35 years old in good health.

The CDR3 DNA follows: TGCGCCAGCAGCTTGGAAGGACGGGGGCCTGATACGCAGTATTTT. Translation gives CASSLEGRGPDTQYF. The chain has TRBV5-1 and TRBJ2-3; either TRBD1 or TRBD2 may supply D (6 bases each). V lost 0 bases and J 6 bases, leaving 14 bases between the germline ends. CDR1 is SGHRS and CDR2 is YFSETQ in the germline V gene. This CDR3 is built from 15 residues. The entire variable domain, with the rest obtained from reference TRBV5-1 and TRBJ2-3, is as follows: KAGVTQTPRYLIKTRGQQVTLSCSPISGHRSVSWYQQTPGQGLQFLFEYFSETQRNKGNFPGRFSGRQFSNSRSEMNVSTLELGDSALYLCASSLEGRGPDTQYFGPGTRLTVL.

The chain couples TRBV2 to TRBJ1-4; possibly TRBD1 for D (6 bases). CDR1 is SNHLY and CDR2 is FYNNEI in the germline V gene. The CDR3 has 16 amino acids. V lost 6 bases and J 2 bases, leaving 16 bases between the germline ends. The CDR3 region has the DNA TGTGCCAGCAGCCCGGGACACTCCCGGACTAATGAAAAACTGTTTTTT. Residues: CASSPGHSRTNEKLFF.

This sequence joins TRBV5-1 and TRBJ2-1; tentatively, D is TRBD1 or TRBD2 (6 bases each). This CDR3 is 15 amino acids long. The V and J ends lost 0 bases and 2 bases respectively, with 9 bases between them. CDR1 is SGHRS and CDR2 is YFSETQ in the germline V gene. The DNA of the CDR3 is TGCGCCAGCAGCTTGGAGGGGGAGGCCTACAATGAGCAGTTCTTC. Translating it yields CASSLEGEAYNEQFF.

The gene calls are TRBV9 and TRBJ2-2; D could derive from TRBD1 or TRBD2 (5 bases each). The CDR3 covers 14 residues. Germline values: CDR1 SGDLS, CDR2 YYNGEE. Trimming removed 6 bases at V and 0 bases at J, with 9 bases between. The CDR3 loop reads CASMGVSNTGELFF. CDR3 DNA sequence: TGTGCCAGCATGGGGGTATCGAACACCGGGGAGCTGTTTTTT.

V is TRBV6-5 and J is TRBJ1-1; D ambiguous. Trimming left V 0 bases short and J 7 bases short, with 15 bases between. This CDR3 is built from 15 residues. Germline V gene sequence: CDR1 MNHEY, CDR2 SVGAGI. CDR3 sequence (DNA): TGTGCCAGCAGTTACTCGAGGCCAGGTTCTTTTGAAGCTTTCTTT. Residues: CASSYSRPGSFEAFF.

This chain links TRBV28 with TRBJ1-4, with D possibly being TRBD1 (5 bases). The ends were cut back, 5 bases at V and 16 bases at J, with 17 bases in the middle. The germline CDR1 and CDR2 sequences are MDHEN and SYDVKM. There are 12 residues in the CDR3. This CDR3 reads CASSPKGSDGFF. In DNA, the CDR3 is TGTGCCAGCAGTCCGAAGGGGAGCGATGGGTTTTTT.

This clone was recorded only once. Different DNA sequences within this sample yield the same CDR3. The V and J genes are TRBV11-2 and TRBJ2-1, with 8 bases matching TRBD2. Germline values: CDR1 SGHAT, CDR2 FQNNGV. Unmatched junction bases numbered 1, after V lost 1 base and J lost 2 bases. The CDR3 is 15 amino acids. The CDR3 DNA sequence: TGTGCCAGCAGCTTAGCGGGGGGGACCTACAATGAGCAGTTCTTC. This gives the protein CASSLAGGTYNEQFF.

This chain connects TRBV2 to TRBJ2-7, with 8 bases identical to TRBD1. Germline loops: CDR1 SNHLY, CDR2 FYNNEI. CDR3 length equals 14 residues. V was pared by 7 bases and J by 4 bases, with 9 bases of the junction left unmatched. CDR3 in amino acids: CASNPGTGWYEQYF. CDR3 in DNA: TGTGCCAGCAATCCGGGGACAGGATGGTACGAGCAGTACTTC.

This chain links TRBV5-1 with TRBJ2-5; D is ambiguous. Deletions cut 4 bases from V and 2 bases from J, with 15 bases between. The CDR3 contains 15 residues. Germline assignment: CDR1 SGHRS and CDR2 YFSETQ. CDR3 nucleotides: TGCGCCAGCAGCAGACGTCCCGGAAGGCAAGAGACCCAGTACTTC. Protein product: CASSRRPGRQETQYF. Based on the CDR3 plus reference TRBV5-1 and TRBJ2-5, the full variable domain is KAGVTQTPRYLIKTRGQQVTLSCSPISGHRSVSWYQQTPGQGLQFLFEYFSETQRNKGNFPGRFSGRQFSNSRSEMNVSTLELGDSALYLCASSRRPGRQETQYFGPGTRLLVL.

V gene TRBV5-4 combines with J gene TRBJ2-5; unclear D gene. The V and J ends lost 6 bases and 3 bases respectively, with 12 bases between them. Germline CDR1 reads SGHNT; CDR2 reads YYREEE (reference sequence). This CDR3 is 13 amino acids long. The CDR3: CASTDWGKETQYF. CDR3 coding DNA: TGTGCCAGCACCGACTGGGGAAAAGAGACCCAGTACTTC.

The gene calls are TRBV6-5 and TRBJ2-2; TRBD1 might be the D (5 bases). The CDR3 sequence is 15 residues long. The germline V and J ends were trimmed by 7 bases and 7 bases, with 19 bases remaining between them. The germline CDR1 and CDR2 sequences are MNHEY and SVGAGI. CDR3 in amino acids: CASTRAQGGFGELFF. CDR3 nucleotide sequence: TGTGCCAGCACCCGGGCGCAGGGTGGGTTCGGGGAGCTGTTTTTT.

The rearrangement links TRBV7-2 to TRBJ2-7, with 10 bases matching TRBD1. This CDR3 spans 14 amino acids. The germline V gene encodes CDR1 SGHTA and CDR2 FQGNSA. After removal of 9 bases from V and 5 bases from J, the junction contained 10 bases not matched to a gene. CDR3 in DNA: TGTGCCAGTTTAGCCGGGACAGGGGCCCACGAGCAGTACTTC. It yields the protein CASLAGTGAHEQYF.